The next 8 T cell receptor beta chains were all read from a single sample in a study of cytomegalovirus exposure and HLA in healthy donors. 60 Vbeta and 13 Jbeta primers were used in PCR. Here immunoSEQ multiplex PCR was the method, and the copy in TCRdb shows in-frame clones only, minus some. The table lists about 77,000 clones. Sequencing was done on a sample of PBMCs. Receptors were obtained from a man aged 45-60 years in good health and CMV-seropositive.

The chain combines TRBV2 with TRBJ2-7; possibly TRBD1 for D (6 bases). Germline V gene sequence: CDR1 SNHLY, CDR2 FYNNEI. There are 12 residues in the CDR3. V lost 8 bases, J lost 2 bases, and 10 bases lay in between. The CDR3 loop is CASFRTAYEQYF. In nucleotides, the CDR3 is TGTGCCAGCTTTCGGACAGCCTACGAGCAGTACTTC.

This chain connects TRBV7-9 to TRBJ2-2; TRBD1 is a possible D gene (7 bases). The CDR3 runs to 16 residues. Germline CDR1 reads SEHNR; CDR2 reads FQNEAQ (reference sequence). V was shortened by 5 bases and J by 6 bases, with 19 bases between the two germline ends. The CDR3 reads CASSPLGGGVAGELFF. CDR3 DNA sequence: TGTGCCAGCAGCCCCTTAGGAGGGGGCGTCGCCGGGGAGCTGTTTTTT. The full variable domain, its missing parts supplied by reference TRBV7-9 and TRBJ2-2, is DTGVSQNPRHKITKRGQNVTFRCDPISEHNRLYWYRQTLGQGPEFLTYFQNEAQLEKSRLLSDRFSAERPKGSFSTLEIQRTEQGDSAMYLCASSPLGGGVAGELFFGEGSRLTVL.

The rearrangement uses TRBV6-1 and TRBJ1-1; no definite D call. This CDR3 contains 15 residues. The germline V gene encodes CDR1 MNHNS and CDR2 SASEGT. V shed 1 base and J shed 6 bases, with 15 bases lying between them. CDR3 amino acids: CASSEVVAEGAEAFF. The DNA of the CDR3 is TGTGCCAGCAGTGAAGTAGTGGCGGAAGGAGCTGAAGCTTTCTTT.

The chain recombines TRBV20-1 with TRBJ2-2; no definite D call. V lost 0 bases and J lost 10, with 6 bases in between. Per the germline V gene, CDR1 is DFQATT and CDR2 is SNEGSKA (reference sequence). The CDR3 loop spans 11 amino acids. In nucleotides, the CDR3 is TGCAGTGCTAGAGAACGGTCGGAGCTGTTTTTT. Its protein is CSARERSELFF.

The chain recombines TRBV9 with TRBJ2-1, with a tentative D call TRBD2 (5 bases). V lost 1 base and J 7 bases, leaving 12 bases between the germline ends. This CDR3 comprises 14 residues. Germline V gene lookup returns CDR1 SGDLS and CDR2 YYNGEE. The CDR3 DNA reads TGTGCCAGCAGCGTATGGTCGGGGTCAAATGAGCAGTTCTTC. Its translation: CASSVWSGSNEQFF. Full variable domain (remainder filled in from reference TRBV9 and TRBJ2-1): DSGVTQTPKHLITATGQRVTLRCSPRSGDLSVYWYQQSLDQGLQFLIQYYNGEERAKGNILERFSAQQFPDLHSELNLSSLELGDSALYFCASSVWSGSNEQFFGPGTRLTVL.

The J gene is TRBJ1-3, the V gene TRBV29-1, with 7 bases matching TRBD1. The CDR3 is made up of 15 amino acids. Per the germline V gene, CDR1 is SQVTM and CDR2 is ANQGSEA. Trimming cost V 7 bases and J 2 bases; bases outside gene matches: 11. The CDR3 coding sequence is TGCAGCGCCCTCTCGGACAGGCCAGCTGGAAACACCATATATTTT. The encoded protein is CSALSDRPAGNTIYF.

The V call is TRBV6-4, the J call TRBJ1-6; 11 nucleotides align to TRBD1. This CDR3 comprises 14 residues. Trimming removed 3 bases from V and 12 bases from J; junction bases left unmatched: 4. Germline loops: CDR1 MRHNA, CDR2 SNTAGT. The CDR3 DNA sequence: TGTGCCAGCAGTGATGGGACAGGGGGAGGACCCCTCCACTTT. Translating it yields CASSDGTGGGPLHF.

The J gene is TRBJ1-5, the V gene TRBV7-9, with D possibly TRBD1 on 5 matching bases. Germline values: CDR1 SEHNR, CDR2 FQNEAQ (reference sequence). The CDR3 has 14 residues. V was trimmed by 3 bases and J by 7 bases, leaving 13 bases between them. The CDR3, as DNA: TGTGCCAGCAGCTTCGGCCAGGGAGGCCAGCCCCAGCATTTT. The encoded protein is CASSFGQGGQPQHF.